This T cell receptor beta chain derives from a study of monozygotic twins with inflammatory bowel disease. Study observations and caveats: T cell subtypes were not distinguishable in this analysis. The analysis yielded no support for one strong signal or clonotype associated with IBD.

One blood sample of about 2.5 ml was taken from each donor. Germline assignment: CDR1 MNHEY and CDR2 SVGAGI. This CDR3 comprises 13 residues. TCRdb reprocessed the 5' RACE reads and keeps a single row for each CDR3 protein, giving no DNA. This listing includes approximately 390,000 distinct CDR3 sequences. Of note for this clonotype: Its target is not known.

The chain carries TRBV6-5 and TRBJ2-5. The sequencing sample was made of blood. The origin of this receptor is a human donor with ulcerative colitis or Crohn's disease, or a healthy co-twin of an affected twin (not recorded which). The CDR3 is CASSKWPQETQYF.